This T cell receptor (beta chain) comes out of a study of Graves' ophthalmopathy and Graves' hyperthyroidism (dated by TCRdb to the late 2010s). Regarding the research as a whole: Peripheral blood was collected at initial diagnosis, before any treatment. An independent validation cohort was composed of fewer than 20 hyperthyroidism patients and around 16 patients who later progressed from hyperthyroidism to ophthalmopathy. The 100 or so discovery patients were randomly split 7:3 into training and test sets. In five or six hyperthyroidism patients, the T-cell repertoires found in thyroid tissue were compared with those found in blood. In total, around 130 blood samples were TCR-sequenced: approximately 42 ophthalmopathy, 80 or so hyperthyroidism and about 17 hyperthyroidism-to-ophthalmopathy patients. To explore V-J signatures that separate ophthalmopathy from hyperthyroidism, a discovery set of approximately 100 patients was enrolled, consisting of 40 to 45 with ophthalmopathy and some 56 with stable hyperthyroidism. Following sample collection, hyperthyroidism patients were given methimazole at a starting dose of 30 mg daily, and ophthalmopathy patients were given high-dose intravenous methylprednisolone. The study used signatures of the TCR beta repertoire to tell Graves' ophthalmopathy apart from Graves' hyperthyroidism and to predict which patients would progress to ophthalmopathy. The paper as a whole reports these results and caveats: In validation, the model predicted ophthalmopathy progression with about 64% sensitivity and roughly 78% specificity; around twelve predicted patients were CT-confirmed with GO in a median of around 6 months. Sample size was not statistically predetermined, and group allocation was not concealed from the investigators. In cross-validation, the 13-signature model distinguished ophthalmopathy from stable hyperthyroidism with about 90% sensitivity and roughly 81% specificity, and in the test set the corresponding values were approximately 80% and 68%. Most of the expanded thyroid clonotypes with a frequency above 0.001 were also detected in blood, and it was suggested that the thyroid immune response may be reflected by blood repertoires.

Ophthalmopathy patients had moderately to severely active disease, Clinical Activity Score of at least 3, NOSPECS grade of at least 4, and disease duration under 3 months. Anyone with other autoimmune diseases, uncontrolled infections, pregnancy or lactation was excluded from the study. Clinical symptoms, serum thyroxine, TRAb, thyroid ultrasound and orbital computed tomography formed the basis of the diagnosis. Ficoll-Paque density gradient centrifugation was used to isolate PBMCs from 8.5 to 10 ml of fresh peripheral blood. Total RNA was extracted with Trizol reagent and quality-checked on an Agilent 2100 Bioanalyzer. V has 5 bases trimmed and J has 7 bases trimmed; junction bases matching no gene number 9. The CDR3 contains 15 residues, cysteine and phenylalanine counted. The kept DNA is CDR3 alone, 45 bases in frame from the first base. Sequences GTSNPN (CDR1) and SVGIG (CDR2) are obtained from the germline V gene (reference sequence).

TCR beta CDR3 regions were amplified from RNA transcripts for repertoire sequencing. A first-round RT-PCR used HTBI primers with the Qiagen OneStep RT-PCR kit, followed by a second-round multiplex PCR, size selection and purification. Libraries were sequenced paired-end with 100 bp reads on an Illumina HiSeq2000. The source study handled its data this way. SOAPnuke was used for read processing, and reads with adapters, uncalled bases, a mean Phred below 15, or no exact constant-primer or identifier match were discarded. COPE v1.2.5 was used to merge high-quality paired reads. Each unique nucleotide sequence was treated as a clonotype, and MiTCR v1.1 was used to align the clonotypes to the IMGT TRB V, D and J references. The analysis was limited to V-J combinations with a frequency above 0.0001, which together covered roughly 99% of the repertoires. For each V-J combination, a TCR clonal expansion and chaos score was defined as the ratio of F50 clonal expansion to chaos observed in the TCRdist matrix. Welch's t-statistics and random forest were used to reduce the features to around 13 V-J combinations, which were then used as input to a naive Bayes classifier. The similarity between thyroid and blood repertoires was quantified using the Morisita-Horn index. The public reads were reprocessed in TCRdb via fastp at Q25 and MiXCR, keeping in-frame beta chains. Rows are unified per CDR3 protein, each entry keeping the most common DNA and genes. The V and J calls here are based on TCRdb, not the publication. Counted in this sample were 150,000 or so distinct CDR3 sequences; approximately 38% of them appeared once. Of the sample, around 5.8% falls within the top ten clones.

Notes on this clonotype: Its antigen remains undetermined. Base qualities are not recorded, but no much larger clone differs from it by a single base.

The chain uses TRBV30 and TRBJ1-6; TRBD1 aligns with 9 central bases. This clonotype was sampled from a woman aged 40 to 50 with Graves' ophthalmopathy. Donor details come from another sample of the same person, matched by shared clones. Sequencing was performed on peripheral blood. The DNA sequence reads TGTGCCTGGGGGGCTGGACAGGGGAACAATTCACCCCTCCACTTT. This codes for CAWGAGQGNNSPLHF.